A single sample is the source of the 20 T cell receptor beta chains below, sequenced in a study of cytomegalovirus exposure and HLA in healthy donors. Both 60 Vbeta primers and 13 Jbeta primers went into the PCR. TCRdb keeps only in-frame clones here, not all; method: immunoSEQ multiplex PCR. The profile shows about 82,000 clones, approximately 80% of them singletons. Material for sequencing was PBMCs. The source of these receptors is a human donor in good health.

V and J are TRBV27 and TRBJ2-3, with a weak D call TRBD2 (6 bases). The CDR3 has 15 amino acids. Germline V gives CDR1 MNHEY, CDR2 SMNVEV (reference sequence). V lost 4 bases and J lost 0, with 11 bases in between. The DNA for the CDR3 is TGTGCCAGCAGTTCTCCTGGGACTAGCACAGATACGCAGTATTTT. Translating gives CASSSPGTSTDTQYF.

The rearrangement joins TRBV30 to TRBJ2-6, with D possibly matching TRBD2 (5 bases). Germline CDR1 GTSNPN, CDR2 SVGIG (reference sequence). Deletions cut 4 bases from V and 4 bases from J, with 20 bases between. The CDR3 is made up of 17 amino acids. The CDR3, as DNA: TGTGCCTGGACTGAAGGGAGAAGAGTTCGAGGGGCCAACGTCCTGACTTTC. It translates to CAWTEGRRVRGANVLTF.

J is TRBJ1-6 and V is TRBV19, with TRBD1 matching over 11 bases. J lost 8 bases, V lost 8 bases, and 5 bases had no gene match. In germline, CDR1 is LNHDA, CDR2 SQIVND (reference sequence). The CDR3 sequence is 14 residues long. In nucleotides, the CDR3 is TGTGCCAGTGGACAGGGGGCGCAGGATTCACCCCTCCACTTT. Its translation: CASGQGAQDSPLHF.

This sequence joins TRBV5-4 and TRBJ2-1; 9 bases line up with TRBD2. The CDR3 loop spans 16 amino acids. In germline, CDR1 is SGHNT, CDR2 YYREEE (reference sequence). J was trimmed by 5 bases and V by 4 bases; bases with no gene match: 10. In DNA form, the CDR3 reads TGTGCCAGCAGCCCCAGCTGGGCGGGGGGGCACAATGAGCAGTTCTTC. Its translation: CASSPSWAGGHNEQFF. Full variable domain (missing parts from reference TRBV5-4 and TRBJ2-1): ETGVTQSPTHLIKTRGQQVTLRCSSQSGHNTVSWYQQALGQGPQFIFQYYREEENGRGNFPPRFSGLQFPNYSSELNVNALELDDSALYLCASSPSWAGGHNEQFFGPGTRLTVL.

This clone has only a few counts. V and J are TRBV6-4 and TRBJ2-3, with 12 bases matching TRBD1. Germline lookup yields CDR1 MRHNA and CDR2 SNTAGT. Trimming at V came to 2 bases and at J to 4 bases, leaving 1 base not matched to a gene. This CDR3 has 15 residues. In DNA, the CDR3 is TGTGCCAGCAGTGACGGGACAGGGGGCGCAGATACGCAGTATTTT. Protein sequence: CASSDGTGGADTQYF.

The DNA for the CDR3 is TGTGCCTGGGAGGGGGGGGGCGCGAGATCACCCCTCCACTTT. It is translated as CAWEGGGARSPLHF. The chain has TRBV30 and TRBJ1-6; D perhaps matches TRBD1 (6 bases). The CDR3 consists of 14 residues. Trimming removed 5 bases at V and 10 bases at J, with 18 bases between. Germline-derived CDR1 and CDR2 are GTSNPN and SVGIG (reference sequence).

CDR3 sequence reads: CASSMRGPGTDTQYF. The CDR3 DNA reads TGTGCCAGTAGTATGCGGGGGCCTGGCACAGATACGCAGTATTTT. The rearrangement joins TRBV19 to TRBJ2-3; possibly TRBD2 for D (7 bases). There are 15 residues in the CDR3. V lost 3 bases and J lost 1, with 11 bases in between. Per the germline V gene, CDR1 is LNHDA and CDR2 is SQIVND (reference sequence).

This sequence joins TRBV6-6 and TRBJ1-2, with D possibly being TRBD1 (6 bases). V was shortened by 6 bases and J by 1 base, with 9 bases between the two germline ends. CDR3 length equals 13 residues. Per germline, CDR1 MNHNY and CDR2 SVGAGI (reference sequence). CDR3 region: CASSGQNNYGYTF. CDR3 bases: TGTGCCAGCAGCGGACAGAATAACTATGGCTACACCTTC.

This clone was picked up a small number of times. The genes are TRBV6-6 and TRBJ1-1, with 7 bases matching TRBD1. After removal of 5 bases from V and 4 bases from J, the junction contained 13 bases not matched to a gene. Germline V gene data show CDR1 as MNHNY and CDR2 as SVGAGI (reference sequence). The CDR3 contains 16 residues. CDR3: CASSPQTGRTGTEAFF. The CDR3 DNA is TGTGCCAGCAGTCCGCAGACAGGGAGGACGGGCACTGAAGCTTTCTTT.

Here the CDR3 DNA reads TGTGCCAGCAGGAATAGTAGGGAGGGTAAAGAGACCCAGTACTTC. It translates to CASRNSREGKETQYF. The chain recombines TRBV7-8 with TRBJ2-5, with 7 positions matching TRBD2. With 6 bases clipped from V and 3 bases from J, the junction kept 10 bases outside the gene matches. The CDR3 sequence is 15 residues long. Germline-derived CDR1 and CDR2 are SGHVS and FQNEAQ.

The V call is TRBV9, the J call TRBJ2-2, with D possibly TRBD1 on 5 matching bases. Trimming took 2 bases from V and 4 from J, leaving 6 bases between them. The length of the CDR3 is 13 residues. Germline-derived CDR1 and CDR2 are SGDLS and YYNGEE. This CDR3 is CASSVDSTGELFF. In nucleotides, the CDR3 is TGTGCCAGCAGCGTCGACAGCACCGGGGAGCTGTTTTTT.

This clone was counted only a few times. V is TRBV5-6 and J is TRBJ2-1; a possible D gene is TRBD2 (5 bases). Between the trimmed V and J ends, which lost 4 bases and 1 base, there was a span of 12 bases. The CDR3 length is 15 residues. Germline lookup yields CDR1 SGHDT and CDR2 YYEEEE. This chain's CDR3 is CASSRGSRSYNEQFF. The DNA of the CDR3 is TGTGCCAGCAGCCGAGGGAGCAGGTCCTACAATGAGCAGTTCTTC. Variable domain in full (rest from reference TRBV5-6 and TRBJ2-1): DAGVTQSPTHLIKTRGQQVTLRCSPKSGHDTVSWYQQALGQGPQFIFQYYEEEERQRGNFPDRFSGHQFPNYSSELNVNALLLGDSALYLCASSRGSRSYNEQFFGPGTRLTVL.

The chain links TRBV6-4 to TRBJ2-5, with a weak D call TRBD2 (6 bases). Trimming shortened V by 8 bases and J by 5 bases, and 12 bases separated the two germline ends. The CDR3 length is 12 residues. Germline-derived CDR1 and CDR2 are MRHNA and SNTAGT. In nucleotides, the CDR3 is TGTGCCAGCCAGTTCCGGGGGGAGACCCAGTACTTC. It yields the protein CASQFRGETQYF.

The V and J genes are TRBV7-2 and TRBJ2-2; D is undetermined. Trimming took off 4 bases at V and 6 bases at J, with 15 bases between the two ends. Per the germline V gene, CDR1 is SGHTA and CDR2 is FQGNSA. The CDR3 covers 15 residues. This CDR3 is CASSSSPVPAGELFF. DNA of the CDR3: TGTGCCAGCAGCTCTTCCCCGGTTCCCGCCGGGGAGCTGTTTTTT.

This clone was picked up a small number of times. CDR3 nucleotides: TGCGCCAGCAGCTTCTCTAGCTTCACAGATACGCAGTATTTT. Translated: CASSFSSFTDTQYF. The chain couples TRBV5-1 to TRBJ2-3; tentatively, D is TRBD2 (5 bases). The CDR3 contains 14 residues. Trimming took 2 bases from V and 2 from J, leaving 9 bases between them. Germline V gives CDR1 SGHRS, CDR2 YFSETQ.

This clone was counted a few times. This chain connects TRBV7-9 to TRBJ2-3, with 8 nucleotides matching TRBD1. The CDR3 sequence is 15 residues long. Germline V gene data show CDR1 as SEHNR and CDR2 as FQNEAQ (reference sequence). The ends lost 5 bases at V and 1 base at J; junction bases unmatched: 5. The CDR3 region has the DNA TGTGCCAGCAGCACCAGGGGGCGAGGCACAGATACGCAGTATTTT. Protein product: CASSTRGRGTDTQYF.

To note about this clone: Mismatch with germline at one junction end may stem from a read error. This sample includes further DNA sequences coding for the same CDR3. As DNA, the CDR3 is TGTGCTAGCAGCCTCGACAGGAACACTGAAGCTTTCTTT. Protein: CASSLDRNTEAFF. The chain carries TRBV7-7 and TRBJ1-1; D might be TRBD1 (5 bases). Germline lookup yields CDR1 SSHAT and CDR2 FNYEAQ (reference sequence). This CDR3 contains 13 residues.

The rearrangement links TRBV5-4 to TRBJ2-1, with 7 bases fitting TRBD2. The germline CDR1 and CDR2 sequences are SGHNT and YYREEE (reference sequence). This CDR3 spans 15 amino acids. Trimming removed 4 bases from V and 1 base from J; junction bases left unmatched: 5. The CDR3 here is CASSTGTNSYNEQFF. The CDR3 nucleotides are TGTGCCAGCAGCACCGGGACTAATTCCTACAATGAGCAGTTCTTC.

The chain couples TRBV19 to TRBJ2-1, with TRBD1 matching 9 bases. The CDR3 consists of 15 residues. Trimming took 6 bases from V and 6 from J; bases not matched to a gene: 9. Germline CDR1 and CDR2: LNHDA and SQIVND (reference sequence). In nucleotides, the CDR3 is TGTGCCAGTAGCCGAACAGGGGGCTGGGGCAATGAGCAGTTCTTC. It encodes CASSRTGGWGNEQFF.

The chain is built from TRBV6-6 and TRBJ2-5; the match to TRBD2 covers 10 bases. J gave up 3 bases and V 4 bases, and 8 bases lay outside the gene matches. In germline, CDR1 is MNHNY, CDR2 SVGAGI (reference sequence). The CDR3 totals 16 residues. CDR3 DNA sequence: TGTGCCAGCAGTTTGGTAGCGGGGGGTTTAAAAGAGACCCAGTACTTC. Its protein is CASSLVAGGLKETQYF.